Below, one T cell receptor (beta chain) is given with its context. Its specificity is not known. The data derive from a study of CD8 T cells in ankylosing spondylitis. J was trimmed by 4 bases and V by 6 bases; bases with no gene match: 12. The CDR3 consists of 15 residues. Germline assignment: CDR1 DFQATT and CDR2 SNEGSKA (reference sequence). Study findings and constraints: Some of the motif variants had earlier been found in reactive arthritis patients' fluid and blood. Apparently characteristic of ankylosing spondylitis blood was a TCR beta motif (under ten highly homologous variants). Matched ankylosing spondylitis synovial fluid reportedly contained a significantly enriched population of disease-linked clones.

Scientists made TCR beta libraries using quantitative 5'-RACE with molecular barcodes. From the 5' RACE reads, TCRdb called clonotypes with MiXCR, one entry per CDR3 protein. Of around 330,000 distinct CDR3 sequences detected, around a tenth appear once; the ten largest clones hold around 8.4%. V usage is TRBV20-1 and J usage is TRBJ1-2, with TRBD1 matching over 9 bases. This clonotype was sampled from a female donor with ankylosing spondylitis or in good health (not recorded which). The sample consisted of blood, either unsorted or a sorted T cell fraction (not recorded which). DNA of the CDR3: TGCAGTGCAAAGACAAACAGGGGGCTTGTCTATGGCTACACCTTC. This encodes CSAKTNRGLVYGYTF.